Below are 32 T cell receptor beta chains sequenced from a single sample in a study of blood T cell repertoires in COVID-19. The table came from immunoSEQ multiplex PCR; TCRdb's copy has only in-frame clones and leaves some out. The table lists about 36,000 clones, more than 60% of them singletons. Sample: peripheral blood. These receptors were taken from a man in his fifties or sixties with active COVID-19.

The V call is TRBV5-4, the J call TRBJ2-1, with D possibly matching TRBD1 (6 bases). The CDR3 loop spans 17 amino acids. Germline CDR1 is SGHNT and CDR2 is YYREEE (reference sequence). V was cut by 4 bases and J by 0 bases, with 17 bases left in between. CDR3 sequence: CASSPGGGLSSYNEQFF. Here the CDR3 DNA reads TGTGCCAGCAGCCCTGGGGGCGGGCTTAGCTCCTACAATGAGCAGTTCTTC.

The V and J genes are TRBV5-4 and TRBJ2-1, with TRBD2 matching over 11 bases. From germline, CDR1 is SGHNT and CDR2 YYREEE (reference sequence). The trim removed 1 base at V and 9 bases at J, leaving 9 bases unmatched. The CDR3 has 16 residues. The CDR3 nucleotides are TGTGCCAGCAGCTTGACGACTAGCGGGGTTGGGGGTGAGCAGTTCTTC. This gives the protein CASSLTTSGVGGEQFF.

The rearrangement uses TRBV5-5 and TRBJ2-5; the D gene is possibly TRBD1 (5 bases). Looked up from germline, CDR1 is SGHKS and CDR2 is YYEKEE (reference sequence). V was trimmed by 1 base and J by 5 bases, leaving 12 bases between them. The length of the CDR3 is 14 residues. The CDR3 DNA sequence: TGTGCCAGCAGCTTGCCCGCGACAGCGGAGACCCAGTACTTC. The encoded protein is CASSLPATAETQYF.

CDR3 nucleotides: TGTGCCAGTACTAGCGCCTACGAGCAGTACTTC. Amino acid sequence: CASTSAYEQYF. This chain connects TRBV12-3 or TRBV12-4 to TRBJ2-7, with 7 bases that match TRBD2. V dropped 9 bases and J dropped 2; count of bases not matched to a gene: 1. This CDR3 spans 11 amino acids.

The gene calls are TRBV2 and TRBJ1-1; possible D gene TRBD1, 6 bases. The CDR3 is made up of 13 amino acids. Germline-derived CDR1 and CDR2 are SNHLY and FYNNEI. V lost 5 bases to trimming and J lost 2 bases, with 9 bases between them. CDR3 residues: CASSWDTNTEAFF. The CDR3 DNA is TGTGCCAGCAGTTGGGACACAAACACTGAAGCTTTCTTT.

The V gene is TRBV28, the J gene TRBJ1-3; 8 bases line up with TRBD1. This CDR3 contains 14 residues. Germline V CDR1 and CDR2: MDHEN, SYDVKM. V was clipped by 3 bases and J by 7 bases; unmatched bases: 5. CDR3 amino acids: CASSFRTGSNTIYF. The CDR3 coding sequence is TGTGCCAGCAGTTTCCGGACAGGGTCCAACACCATATATTTT.

This clone appeared a few times. The chain joins TRBV24-1 to TRBJ1-5; D is uncertain. The CDR3 contains 15 residues. Per germline, CDR1 KGHDR and CDR2 SFDVKD. V was shortened by 7 bases and J by 0 bases, with 12 bases between the two germline ends. The CDR3 loop is CATRKRSSSNQPQHF. The CDR3 DNA reads TGTGCCACCAGGAAGAGGTCATCTAGCAATCAGCCCCAGCATTTT.

J is TRBJ2-3 and V is TRBV6-1, with TRBD2 matching 11 bases. CDR1 MNHNS and CDR2 SASEGT come from the germline V gene. The CDR3 runs 15 residues. V lost 2 bases, J lost 4 bases, and 2 bases stayed unmatched. The CDR3 is CASSELAGGPDTQYF. For the CDR3, the DNA is TGTGCCAGCAGTGAATTAGCGGGGGGGCCAGATACGCAGTATTTT.

The chain recombines TRBV12-3 or TRBV12-4 with TRBJ2-7, with D uncertain. V shed 5 bases and J shed 3 bases, with 5 bases lying between them. The CDR3 runs 11 residues. The CDR3 loop reads CASSTVYEQYF. The CDR3 coding sequence is TGTGCCAGCAGTACAGTCTACGAGCAGTACTTC.

The chain employs TRBV7-9 and TRBJ1-1, with D perhaps TRBD1 (5 bases). Germline V CDR1 and CDR2: SEHNR, FQNEAQ (reference sequence). The CDR3 has 13 amino acids. The V gene lost 4 bases and the J gene lost 2 bases, with 8 bases spanning the gap. As DNA, the CDR3 is TGTGCCAGCAGCTGGACATTTAACACTGAAGCTTTCTTT. It is translated as CASSWTFNTEAFF. Full variable domain (outside the CDR3, taken from reference TRBV7-9 and TRBJ1-1): DTGVSQNPRHKITKRGQNVTFRCDPISEHNRLYWYRQTLGQGPEFLTYFQNEAQLEKSRLLSDRFSAERPKGSFSTLEIQRTEQGDSAMYLCASSWTFNTEAFFGQGTRLTVV.

The rearrangement joins TRBV19 to TRBJ2-7, with D perhaps matching TRBD1 (6 bases). V lost 3 bases and J lost 4, with 16 bases in between. CDR1 is LNHDA, CDR2 SQIVND, per germline (reference sequence). The length of the CDR3 is 15 residues. CDR3 loop: CASSMRAGETYEQYF. In nucleotides, the CDR3 is TGTGCCAGTAGTATGAGGGCAGGGGAGACGTACGAGCAGTACTTC.

The chain employs TRBV4-1 and TRBJ1-2; no firm D call. Trimming stripped 4 bases from V and 8 bases from J, with 8 bases between. The CDR3 is 11 amino acids. From germline, CDR1 is MGHRA and CDR2 YSYEKL. The CDR3 is CASSREDGYTF. CDR3 bases: TGCGCCAGCAGCCGGGAGGACGGCTACACCTTC.

The chain combines TRBV19 with TRBJ1-1; perhaps TRBD1 as D (5 bases). V dropped 7 bases and J dropped 0 bases, with 9 bases sitting between them. The CDR3 consists of 13 residues. The germline gives CDR1 LNHDA, CDR2 SQIVND (reference sequence). The CDR3 sequence: CASKSGLNTEAFF. The CDR3 DNA is TGTGCCAGTAAATCAGGGTTGAACACTGAAGCTTTCTTT.

This clone has a single count. The chain combines TRBV5-5 with TRBJ2-5, with unresolved D. Between the trimmed V and J ends, which lost 0 bases and 2 bases, there was a span of 11 bases. CDR3 length equals 15 residues. CDR1 and CDR2 (germline): SGHKS, YYEKEE (reference sequence). The CDR3, as DNA: TGTGCCAGCAGCTTGGCCAGGTTGGAACAAGAGACCCAGTACTTC. Its protein is CASSLARLEQETQYF.

The chain employs TRBV4-1 and TRBJ1-2; D call uncertain. This CDR3 is 15 amino acids long. V lost 0 bases and J 4 bases, leaving 12 bases between the germline ends. Germline assignment: CDR1 MGHRA and CDR2 YSYEKL. As DNA, the CDR3 is TGCGCCAGCAGCCAAGATCCTACCCGTGGCTATGGCTACACCTTC. Amino acids: CASSQDPTRGYGYTF.

V gene TRBV27 combines with J gene TRBJ1-5; unclear D gene. The CDR3 runs 15 residues. CDR1 and CDR2 (germline): MNHEY, SMNVEV (reference sequence). Trimming removed 3 bases at V and 4 bases at J, with 13 bases between. CDR3 amino acids: CASSFERGRNQPQHF. In DNA form, the CDR3 reads TGTGCCAGCAGTTTCGAACGGGGAAGAAATCAGCCCCAGCATTTT.

The genes are TRBV5-1 and TRBJ1-2; maybe TRBD1 (5 bases). Per germline, CDR1 SGHRS and CDR2 YFSETQ. This CDR3 is built from 14 residues. Trimming removed 0 bases from V and 4 bases from J, with 10 bases in between. The CDR3 region is CASSLDGGTYGYTF. The CDR3 bases are TGCGCCAGCAGCTTGGACGGAGGGACCTATGGCTACACCTTC.

The gene calls are TRBV6-2 or TRBV6-3 and TRBJ2-7; possibly TRBD1 for D (6 bases). V was clipped by 4 bases and J by 6 bases, with 22 bases between them. CDR3 length: 16 residues. Germline V gives CDR1 MNHEY, CDR2 SVGEGT. The DNA for the CDR3 is TGTGCCAGCAGTTCAACTCAGCCAGGGGCCTTCTCCGAGCAGTACTTC. Translation gives CASSSTQPGAFSEQYF.

This clone showed up just a few times. J is TRBJ2-7 and V is TRBV11-2; 7 bases are shared with TRBD1. CDR1 and CDR2 (germline): SGHAT, FQNNGV. The CDR3 contains 18 residues. J lost 2 bases, V lost 3 bases, and 16 bases had no gene match. CDR3: CASSFPKTIQGSTYEQYF. The CDR3 DNA is TGTGCCAGCAGCTTCCCAAAAACGATACAGGGGTCTACCTACGAGCAGTACTTC. Variable domain in full (rest from reference TRBV11-2 and TRBJ2-7): EAGVAQSPRYKIIEKRQSVAFWCNPISGHATLYWYQQILGQGPKLLIQFQNNGVVDDSQLPKDRFSAERLKGVDSTLKIQPAKLEDSAVYLCASSFPKTIQGSTYEQYFGPGTRLTVT.

This clone occurred a few times. Here the CDR3 DNA reads TGCGCCAGCCGACGAATGGGACAGGGGGAAGATGGAAACACCATATATTTT. Residues: CASRRMGQGEDGNTIYF. The chain recombines TRBV10-1 with TRBJ1-3; TRBD1 matches at 11 bases. CDR1 is WNHNN, CDR2 SYGVQD, per germline (reference sequence). The CDR3 is made up of 17 amino acids. With 8 bases clipped from V and 3 bases from J, the junction kept 12 bases outside the gene matches.

DNA of the CDR3: TGTGCCAGTAGTCTAAGACAGGGTTTAGAGACCCAGTACTTC. This encodes CASSLRQGLETQYF. This rearrangement joins TRBV19 to TRBJ2-5; 7 bases match TRBD1. This CDR3 has 14 amino acids. Losses at the gene ends were 5 bases for V and 4 bases for J; bases not matched to a gene: 7. Germline CDR1 reads LNHDA; CDR2 reads SQIVND (reference sequence).

The chain couples TRBV4-1 to TRBJ2-7, with D maybe TRBD2 (6 bases). Between the trimmed V and J ends, which lost 0 bases and 6 bases, there was a span of 12 bases. Germline V gene lookup returns CDR1 MGHRA and CDR2 YSYEKL. The CDR3 totals 14 residues. The DNA for the CDR3 is TGCGCCAGCAGCCAAGATCCCCGGGGAGGCGAGCAGTACTTC. It specifies CASSQDPRGGEQYF.

This rearrangement joins TRBV6-2 or TRBV6-3 to TRBJ1-5; no reliable D call. This CDR3 comprises 18 residues. The germline gives CDR1 MNHEY, CDR2 SVGEGT. The ends were cut back, 4 bases at V and 3 bases at J, with 22 bases in the middle. CDR3 sequence: CASSSTFPSRGDNQPQHF. In nucleotides, the CDR3 is TGTGCCAGCAGTTCTACATTCCCTAGCCGCGGAGACAATCAGCCCCAGCATTTT.

This chain connects TRBV18 to TRBJ1-1; D perhaps matches TRBD1 (5 bases). This CDR3 is 13 amino acids long. CDR1 is KGHSH and CDR2 is LQKENI in the germline V gene. With 4 bases removed from V and 3 bases from J, the gap between germline ends came to 9 bases. The CDR3 protein is CASSREGDTEAFF. The DNA for the CDR3 is TGTGCCAGCTCACGAGAAGGGGACACTGAAGCTTTCTTT.

The gene calls are TRBV5-1 and TRBJ1-5; D perhaps matches TRBD1 (5 bases). With 7 bases removed from V and 6 bases from J, the gap between germline ends came to 17 bases. Germline CDR1 is SGHRS and CDR2 is YFSETQ. There are 14 residues in the CDR3. The CDR3 protein is CASSTTGEGQPQHF. CDR3 sequence (DNA): TGCGCCAGCTCGACGACGGGGGAAGGTCAGCCCCAGCATTTT. The whole variable domain, filled in from reference TRBV5-1 and TRBJ1-5, reads KAGVTQTPRYLIKTRGQQVTLSCSPISGHRSVSWYQQTPGQGLQFLFEYFSETQRNKGNFPGRFSGRQFSNSRSEMNVSTLELGDSALYLCASSTTGEGQPQHFGDGTRLSIL.

This clone has just a few counts. The J gene is TRBJ2-1, the V gene TRBV6-5; 10 nucleotides line up with TRBD2. CDR1 is MNHEY and CDR2 is SVGAGI in the germline V gene. The CDR3 extends over 15 amino acids. The junction had 10 bases not matched to a gene; V was cut back by 6 bases and J by 8 bases. CDR3 in amino acids: CASSSSGRARYEQFF. CDR3 in DNA: TGTGCCAGCAGCTCCAGCGGGAGGGCGCGGTATGAGCAGTTCTTC.

This sequence joins TRBV11-2 and TRBJ1-2; D ambiguous. Trimming left V 1 base short and J 6 bases short, with 12 bases between. Germline loops: CDR1 SGHAT, CDR2 FQNNGV. The CDR3 length is 14 residues. The CDR3 sequence is CASSLVNPGHGYTF. The CDR3 DNA follows: TGTGCCAGCAGCTTAGTAAATCCGGGTCATGGCTACACCTTC.

The chain carries TRBV5-4 and TRBJ2-6, with 8 positions matching TRBD1. The CDR3 sequence is 18 residues long. V shed 4 bases, J shed 4 bases, and the junction held 13 bases outside the gene matches. Germline V gene sequence: CDR1 SGHNT, CDR2 YYREEE (reference sequence). CDR3 sequence (DNA): TGTGCCAGCAGCCCAAGGGCCCTGACAGGGGTCGGGGCCAACGTCCTGACTTTC. This translates into CASSPRALTGVGANVLTF. The full variable domain, its missing parts supplied by reference TRBV5-4 and TRBJ2-6, is ETGVTQSPTHLIKTRGQQVTLRCSSQSGHNTVSWYQQALGQGPQFIFQYYREEENGRGNFPPRFSGLQFPNYSSELNVNALELDDSALYLCASSPRALTGVGANVLTFGAGSRLTVL.

The chain is built from TRBV12-3 or TRBV12-4 and TRBJ1-5, with D perhaps matching TRBD1 (6 bases). V shed 7 bases and J shed 7 bases, with 14 bases lying between them. The CDR3 has 13 amino acids. CDR3 region: CASILTGGQPQHF. CDR3 DNA: TGTGCCAGCATCCTGACAGGCGGGCAGCCCCAGCATTTT.

The CDR3 protein is CASSLVVTGTAYGYTF. CDR3 coding DNA: TGTGCCAGCAGCTTGGTGGTCACCGGGACAGCGTATGGCTACACCTTC. This chain uses TRBV5-5 with TRBJ1-2; 7 bases are shared with TRBD1. The CDR3 spans 16 residues. The V segment lost 0 bases and the J segment 5 bases; nucleotides outside the gene matches: 10. Germline V lookup: CDR1 SGHKS, CDR2 YYEKEE (reference sequence).

The rearrangement links TRBV2 to TRBJ1-1; 7 bases are a match to TRBD1. The CDR3 loop spans 13 amino acids. J gave up 4 bases and V 4 bases, and 3 bases lay outside the gene matches. Germline lookup yields CDR1 SNHLY and CDR2 FYNNEI. The CDR3 coding sequence is TGTGCCAGCAGTGTACAGGGGAGCACTGAAGCTTTCTTT. It codes for CASSVQGSTEAFF.

The chain combines TRBV28 with TRBJ2-3, with a possible D match to TRBD2 (6 bases). Germline lookup yields CDR1 MDHEN and CDR2 SYDVKM. Trimming pared 8 bases from V and 6 bases from J, leaving 27 bases between. The CDR3 contains 17 residues. CDR3 amino acids: CASPEARGKNAPDTQYF. CDR3 coding DNA: TGTGCCAGCCCCGAGGCCCGCGGGAAAAACGCACCGGATACGCAGTATTTT.